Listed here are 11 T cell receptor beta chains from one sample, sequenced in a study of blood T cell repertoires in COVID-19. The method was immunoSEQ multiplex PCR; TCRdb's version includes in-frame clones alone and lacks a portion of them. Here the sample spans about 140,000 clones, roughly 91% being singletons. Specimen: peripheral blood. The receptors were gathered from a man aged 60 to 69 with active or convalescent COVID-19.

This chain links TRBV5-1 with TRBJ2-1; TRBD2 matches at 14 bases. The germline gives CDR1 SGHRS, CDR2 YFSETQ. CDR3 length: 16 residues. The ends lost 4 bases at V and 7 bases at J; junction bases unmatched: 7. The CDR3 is CASSAPGLAGVNEQFF. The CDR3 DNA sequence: TGCGCCAGCAGCGCTCCGGGACTAGCGGGGGTGAATGAGCAGTTCTTC. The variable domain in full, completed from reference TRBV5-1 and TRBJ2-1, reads KAGVTQTPRYLIKTRGQQVTLSCSPISGHRSVSWYQQTPGQGLQFLFEYFSETQRNKGNFPGRFSGRQFSNSRSEMNVSTLELGDSALYLCASSAPGLAGVNEQFFGPGTRLTVL.

Here the CDR3 reads CASSMERGRIHEQYF. The CDR3 bases are TGTGCCAGTAGTATGGAGAGGGGGCGCATCCACGAGCAGTACTTC. This chain links TRBV19 with TRBJ2-7, with 7 bases lining up with TRBD1. Germline CDR1 is LNHDA and CDR2 is SQIVND (reference sequence). J gave up 5 bases and V 3 bases, and 10 bases lay outside the gene matches. CDR3 length equals 15 residues.

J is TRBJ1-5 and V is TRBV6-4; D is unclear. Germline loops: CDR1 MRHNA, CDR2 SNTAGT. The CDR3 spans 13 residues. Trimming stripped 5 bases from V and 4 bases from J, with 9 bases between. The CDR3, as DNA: TGTGCCAGCAGTCGGCAGAGGAATCAGCCCCAGCATTTT. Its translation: CASSRQRNQPQHF.

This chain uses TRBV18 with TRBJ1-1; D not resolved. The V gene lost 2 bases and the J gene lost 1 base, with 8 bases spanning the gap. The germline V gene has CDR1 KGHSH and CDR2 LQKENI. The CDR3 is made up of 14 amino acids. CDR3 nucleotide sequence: TGTGCCAGCTCACCATTCGGTGGGAACACTGAAGCTTTCTTT. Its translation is CASSPFGGNTEAFF.

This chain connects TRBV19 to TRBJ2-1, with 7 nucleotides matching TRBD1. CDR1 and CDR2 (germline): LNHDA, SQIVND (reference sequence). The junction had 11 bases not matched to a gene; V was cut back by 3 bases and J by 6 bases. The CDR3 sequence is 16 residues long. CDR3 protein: CASSIEGALRANEQFF. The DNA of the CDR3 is TGTGCCAGTAGTATTGAGGGGGCCCTCAGAGCCAATGAGCAGTTCTTC.

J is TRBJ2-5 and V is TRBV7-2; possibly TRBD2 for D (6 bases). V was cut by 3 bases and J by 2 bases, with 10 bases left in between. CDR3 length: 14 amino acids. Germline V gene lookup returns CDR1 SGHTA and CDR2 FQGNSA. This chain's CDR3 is CASSFRREQETQYF. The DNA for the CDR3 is TGTGCCAGCAGCTTTCGTCGGGAGCAAGAGACCCAGTACTTC. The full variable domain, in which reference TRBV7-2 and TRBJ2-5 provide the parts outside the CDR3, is GAGVSQSPSNKVTEKGKDVELRCDPISGHTALYWYRQSLGQGLEFLIYFQGNSAPDKSGLPSDRFSAERTGGSVSTLTIQRTQQEDSAVYLCASSFRREQETQYFGPGTRLLVL.

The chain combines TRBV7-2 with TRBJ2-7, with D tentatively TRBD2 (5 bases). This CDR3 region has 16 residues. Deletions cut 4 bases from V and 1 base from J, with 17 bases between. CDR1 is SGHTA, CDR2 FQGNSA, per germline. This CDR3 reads CASSSYLLTSSYEQYF. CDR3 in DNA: TGTGCCAGCAGCTCTTATCTTTTAACTAGTTCCTACGAGCAGTACTTC.

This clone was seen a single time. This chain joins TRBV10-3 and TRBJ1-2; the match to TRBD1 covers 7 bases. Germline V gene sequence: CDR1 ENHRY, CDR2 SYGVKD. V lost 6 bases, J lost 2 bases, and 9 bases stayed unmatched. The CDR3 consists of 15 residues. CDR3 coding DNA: TGTGCCATCAGCGGCCAGACAGGGACCAACTATGGCTACACCTTC. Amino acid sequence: CAISGQTGTNYGYTF.

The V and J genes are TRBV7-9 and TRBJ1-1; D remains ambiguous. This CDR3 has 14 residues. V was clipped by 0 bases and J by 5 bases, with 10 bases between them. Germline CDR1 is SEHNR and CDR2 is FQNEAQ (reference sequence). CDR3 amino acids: CASSLAREGTEAFF. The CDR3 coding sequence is TGTGCCAGCAGCTTAGCCCGGGAAGGGACTGAAGCTTTCTTT. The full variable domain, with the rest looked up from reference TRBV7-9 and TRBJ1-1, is DTGVSQNPRHKITKRGQNVTFRCDPISEHNRLYWYRQTLGQGPEFLTYFQNEAQLEKSRLLSDRFSAERPKGSFSTLEIQRTEQGDSAMYLCASSLAREGTEAFFGQGTRLTVV.

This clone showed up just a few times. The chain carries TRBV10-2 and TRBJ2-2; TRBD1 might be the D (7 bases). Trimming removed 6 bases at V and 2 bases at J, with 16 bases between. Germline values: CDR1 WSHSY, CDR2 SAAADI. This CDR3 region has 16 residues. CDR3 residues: CASRPPRGVNTGELFF. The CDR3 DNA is TGCGCCAGCAGACCCCCCAGGGGGGTAAACACCGGGGAGCTGTTTTTT.

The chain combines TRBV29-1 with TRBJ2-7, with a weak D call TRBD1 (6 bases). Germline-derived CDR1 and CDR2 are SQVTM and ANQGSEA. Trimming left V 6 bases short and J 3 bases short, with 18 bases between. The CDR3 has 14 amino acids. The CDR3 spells CSVTVLSDSYEQYF. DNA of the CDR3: TGCAGCGTGACCGTCTTGTCGGACAGCTACGAGCAGTACTTC.